The 6 T cell receptor beta chains listed next were all sequenced from one sample in a study of radiotherapy plus CTLA-4 blockade in lung cancer. Produced via immunoSEQ multiplex PCR; TCRdb's table is partial and in-frame only. This sample has about 13,000 clones, with about 89% found just once. The sample consisted of peripheral blood, taken from a patient treated with radiotherapy plus ipilimumab. These receptors were collected from a human donor with non-small cell lung cancer that progressed on radiotherapy plus ipilimumab. Some clones in this sample may be carry-over from other donors' samples.

Comments on this clone: Other DNA sequences of this sample code for an identical CDR3. In DNA form, the CDR3 reads TGTGCCAGCAGCTTAGGGCACAACAATGAGCAGTTCTTC. Translated: CASSLGHNNEQFF. The chain joins TRBV7-2 to TRBJ2-1; D not certain. Deletions cut 1 base from V and 5 bases from J, with 6 bases between. The germline V gene has CDR1 SGHTA and CDR2 FQGNSA. The CDR3 sequence is 13 residues long. The full variable domain, rest sourced from reference TRBV7-2 and TRBJ2-1, is GAGVSQSPSNKVTEKGKDVELRCDPISGHTALYWYRQSLGQGLEFLIYFQGNSAPDKSGLPSDRFSAERTGGSVSTLTIQRTQQEDSAVYLCASSLGHNNEQFFGPGTRLTVL.

The V gene is TRBV28, the J gene TRBJ2-7, with 10 bases fitting TRBD1. Germline V gives CDR1 MDHEN, CDR2 SYDVKM. The CDR3 sequence is 14 residues long. Unmatched junction bases numbered 7, after V lost 5 bases and J lost 6 bases. The CDR3 coding sequence is TGTGCCAGCAGTCCGGGGACAGGGGAGGCCGAGCAGTACTTC. Protein product: CASSPGTGEAEQYF. Complete variable domain (other parts from reference TRBV28 and TRBJ2-7): DVKVTQSSRYLVKRTGEKVFLECVQDMDHENMFWYRQDPGLGLRLIYFSYDVKMKEKGDIPEGYSVSREKKERFSLILESASTNQTSMYLCASSPGTGEAEQYFGPGTRLTVT.

V is TRBV9 and J is TRBJ2-7; no firm D call. The length of the CDR3 is 15 residues. The V gene lost 0 bases and the J gene lost 3 bases, with 13 bases spanning the gap. Germline assignment: CDR1 SGDLS and CDR2 YYNGEE. Written as DNA, the CDR3 is TGTGCCAGCAGCGTAGAGGCTCAGGCGAGCTACGAGCAGTACTTC. This sequence encodes CASSVEAQASYEQYF. The full variable domain, in which reference TRBV9 and TRBJ2-7 provide the parts outside the CDR3, is DSGVTQTPKHLITATGQRVTLRCSPRSGDLSVYWYQQSLDQGLQFLIQYYNGEERAKGNILERFSAQQFPDLHSELNLSSLELGDSALYFCASSVEAQASYEQYFGPGTRLTVT.

The sample holds one count of this clone. Its ends do not fully match the called genes, so a read error is possible. The chain has TRBV12-5 and TRBJ1-2, with 11 bases identical to TRBD1. The length of the CDR3 is 13 residues. CDR1 and CDR2 from the germline V gene are LGHNT and FRNRAP. CDR3 sequence: CASGDRGYYGYTF. CDR3 nucleotide sequence: TGTGCAAGTGGGGACAGGGGGTACTATGGCTACACCTTC.

This clone was counted once. In this CDR3 the conserved last residue, phenylalanine or tryptophan, is missing, so a read error is likely. The rearrangement joins TRBV4-2 to TRBJ1-2; unclear D gene. CDR1 is LGHNA and CDR2 is YNFKEQ in the germline V gene. This CDR3 has 12 residues. This CDR3 is CASIQPGYGYTS. DNA of the CDR3: TGTGCCAGCATCCAACCGGGGTATGGCTACACCTCC.

The rearrangement links TRBV19 to TRBJ1-5; no clear D gene. This CDR3 comprises 16 residues. CDR1 is LNHDA and CDR2 is SQIVND in the germline V gene (reference sequence). V was pared by 7 bases and J by 0 bases, with 16 bases between. For the CDR3, the DNA is TGTGCCAGTACTAAATCGGCGGGTGATAGCAATCAGCCCCAGCATTTT. Residues: CASTKSAGDSNQPQHF.